This T cell receptor (beta chain) was captured by sequencing in a study of regulatory T cells in long-lasting Graves disease. Study-level information: New Graves' disease cases had less than 3 months of antithyroid drugs. Findings of the study overall: TRBV28, TRBJ1-2 and TRBJ2-5 were favored in persistent disease. TCR diversity was lower in persistent Graves' patients (versus newly diagnosed ones).

To make TCR beta libraries, researchers used iRepertoire HTBI primers and Arm-PCR of CDR3 regions. Original methodology: 60 to 65 TRBV and about 15 TRBJ segments were identified across samples. TCRdb processed the multiplex PCR reads anew with MiXCR; each CDR3 protein has one entry. The V and J calls come from TCRdb's annotation, not from the publication. Among hundreds of thousands of distinct CDR3 sequences listed, 15% were seen once. Of note for this clonotype: Its antigen is still unknown.

Time point meaning: newly diagnosed GD, antithyroid drugs for less than 3 months. Construction of the TCR library relied on RNA isolated from PBMCs. Trimming shortened V by 2 bases and J by 5 bases, and 13 bases separated the two germline ends. This CDR3 has 15 amino acids. Germline CDR1 and CDR2: MNHEY and SMNVEV (reference sequence). J is TRBJ1-5 and V is TRBV27; D unclear. The receptor comes from a female donor with Graves disease. Specimen: peripheral blood mononuclear cells (PBMCs), collected at new diagnosis, from a patient treated with antithyroid drugs. The CDR3 sequence is CASSLGSPGDQPQHF. CDR3 bases: TGTGCCAGCAGTTTAGGGTCCCCAGGCGATCAGCCCCAGCATTTT.